This T cell receptor (beta chain) was sequenced for a study of vaccination and CD4 T cells after COVID-19. Overall study: In culture, cells were exposed to overlapping spike peptides from SARS-CoV-2, HCoV-NL63, HCoV-OC43 and HCoV-229E. The study's findings and limits: Median counts of SARS-CoV-2-reactive clonotypes increased from around 20 to 38; this difference was not significant.

Points on this clonotype: The antigen is unknown.

The length of the CDR3 is 13 residues. Deletions cut 3 bases from V and 7 bases from J, with 10 bases between. The study sequenced cultured CD4+ T cell DNA using the Oncomine TCR Beta short-read assay. In TCRdb, the PCR reads were re-called with MiXCR into one record per CDR3 protein. This sample has 20,000 to 25,000 distinct CDR3 sequences, with approximately 40% found just once. Time point noted: late sampling 161 to 241 days after vaccination in three convalescent patients. Treatment indicated: 10-day PBMC culture with coronavirus spike peptide pools or control peptides (ViraFEST assay). TCR sequencing followed the expansion of antigen-specific T cells with peptide pools in ViraFEST. Half the medium was exchanged for fresh IL-2 medium on days 3 and 7.

Specimen: CD4+ T cells from blood, cultured in vitro, collected about 7 months after SARS-CoV-2 vaccination. The source of this sequence is a human donor who had recovered from COVID-19. The V gene is TRBV12-3 or TRBV12-4, the J gene TRBJ1-5; maybe TRBD1 (5 bases). CDR3 protein: CASSLAREQPQHF. DNA of the CDR3: TGTGCCAGCAGTTTGGCCAGGGAGCAGCCCCAGCATTTT.